The rows below give T cell receptor beta chains drawn from one sample of a study of T cells in Graves' hyperthyroidism and ophthalmopathy. TCRdb independently ran MiXCR on the multiplex PCR reads; one entry per CDR3 protein. The sample consists of roughly 720,000 distinct CDR3 sequences, around a sixth of them appearing once. Specimen: blood. These receptors all come from a middle-aged man with Graves' hyperthyroidism. Each CDR3 is given with its conserved first and last residue.

v_call	j_call	cdr3_aa
TRBV12-3/TRBV12-4	TRBJ2-2	CASSIGGSPGTGELFF
TRBV18	TRBJ1-3	CASSPTFGASGNTIYF
TRBV24-1	TRBJ1-1	CATSGGPGQPEAFF
TRBV24-1	TRBJ2-1	CATSDLQRGYNEQFF
TRBV7-2	TRBJ1-3	CASSLEGSLSGNTIYF
TRBV11-2	TRBJ2-7	CASSKGDLMYEQYF
TRBV28	TRBJ1-1	CASTMTRTGAADTEAFF
TRBV19	TRBJ1-2	CAKGHWQGYTF
TRBV7-3	TRBJ2-1	CASSYLGAGEGVEQFF
TRBV10-3	TRBJ2-7	CAIRTTGVLEQYF
TRBV29-1	TRBJ1-1	CSVEDRRMQGEEAFF
TRBV9	TRBJ1-6	CASSPAGSKSSYNSPLHF
TRBV20-1	TRBJ1-2	CSAVDRGQFGYTF
TRBV20-1	TRBJ2-7	CSASKWDSKVSYEQYF
TRBV3-1	TRBJ2-7	CASSQFAGQEYF
TRBV12-3/TRBV12-4	TRBJ1-2	CASSFRTGVDGYTF
TRBV2	TRBJ2-5	CASSHETLVGETQYF
TRBV7-2	TRBJ2-2	CASSFIRDRGIVDTGELFF
TRBV12-3/TRBV12-4	TRBJ2-3	CASRALSGTDTQYF
TRBV10-3	TRBJ2-1	CAISESPGVVTAYNEQFF
TRBV7-3	TRBJ2-2	CASSLFSTYNTGELFF
TRBV19	TRBJ2-7	CASSLRGPPYEQYF